The clone carrying this TCR beta chain was counted only a few times. Its matching antigen is unknown. TCRdb analysed the RT-PCR reads with MiXCR anew, one entry per CDR3 protein. Of roughly 670,000 distinct CDR3 sequences in the sample, about 15% are singletons; the top ten hold 6% to 9.5%. This entry belongs to a study of response to subunit inactivated influenza vaccine. This CDR3 has 13 residues. Germline CDR1 reads DFQATT; CDR2 reads SNEGSKA (reference sequence). V was clipped by 1 base and J by 10 bases, with 16 bases between them. Findings and limits, study-wide: That few new T cells are recruited by each seasonal influenza vaccination was the authors' suggestion.

Sequencing was performed on PBMCs from blood, taken roughly 2 weeks before vaccination. The origin of this receptor is a man aged 45-65 years who received an inactivated influenza vaccine. This chain links TRBV20-1 with TRBJ1-2; D is unresolved. The DNA of the CDR3 is TGCAGTGCTAGAGGCGGCTCGTTCGGTGCCTACACCTTC. Translated: CSARGGSFGAYTF.